These T cell receptor beta chains were read from a single sample in a study of PD-L1 blockade in urothelial cancer. The method was immunoSEQ multiplex PCR; TCRdb's version includes in-frame clones alone and lacks a portion of them. This table has almost 90,000 clones, roughly 84% appearing once. Sequencing used PBMCs, obtained around atezolizumab (anti-PD-L1) treatment. All receptors derive from a man in his sixties with urothelial cancer. Each CDR3 is given with its conserved first and last residue. The D gene is left open where the match is weak. Not all rows give a size; the values are once, few, many and, for expanded clones, a class.

D	size	V	J	CDR3	DNA
.	.	TRBV7-2	TRBJ2-7	CASSSQGGPYEQYF	TGTGCCAGCAGCTCTCAGGGGGGACCCTACGAGCAGTACTTC
TRBD1	.	TRBV30	TRBJ1-5	CAWSKGGGFGNQPQHF	TGTGCCTGGAGTAAAGGGGGCGGTTTTGGCAATCAGCCCCAGCATTTT
.	.	TRBV6-5	TRBJ2-7	CASSPSSYEQYF	TGTGCCAGCAGCCCCAGCTCCTACGAGCAGTACTTC
TRBD1	.	TRBV5-6	TRBJ2-1	CASSLAGQGLNNEQFF	TGTGCCAGCAGCTTGGCGGGACAGGGGCTAAACAATGAGCAGTTCTTC
.	.	TRBV19	TRBJ1-2	CASSIEAGGYTF	TGTGCCAGTAGTATAGAGGCTGGTGGCTACACCTTC
.	.	TRBV6-4	TRBJ2-2	CAPHGVKNTGELFF	TGTGCCCCCCACGGGGTCAAGAACACCGGGGAGCTGTTTTTT
TRBD1	.	TRBV6-5	TRBJ2-7	CASSYGTGLYEQYF	TGTGCCAGCAGTTACGGGACAGGGCTTTACGAGCAGTACTTC
.	.	TRBV2	TRBJ1-2	CASSDQQGGVASGYTF	TGTGCCAGCAGTGATCAGCAGGGCGGGGTTGCGTCGGGCTACACCTTC
.	.	TRBV7-3	TRBJ2-3	CASSQSPTEDTQYF	TGTGCCAGCAGCCAATCACCGACAGAAGATACGCAGTATTTT
.	once	TRBV5-6	TRBJ2-5	CASSPTVGPGWETQYF	TGTGCCAGCAGTCCGACTGTCGGGCCGGGGTGGGAGACCCAGTACTTC
TRBD1	.	TRBV7-6	TRBJ2-7	CASSTGQGRDEQYF	TGTGCCAGCAGCACGGGACAGGGAAGGGACGAGCAGTACTTC
TRBD2	.	TRBV6-4	TRBJ2-1	CASSAGLAGGPTSYNEQFF	TGTGCCAGCAGCGCGGGACTAGCGGGAGGGCCGACCTCCTACAATGAGCAGTTCTTC
TRBD2	.	TRBV19	TRBJ2-1	CASRRGLAGGNNEQFF	TGTGCCAGTAGAAGGGGACTAGCGGGGGGAAACAATGAGCAGTTCTTC